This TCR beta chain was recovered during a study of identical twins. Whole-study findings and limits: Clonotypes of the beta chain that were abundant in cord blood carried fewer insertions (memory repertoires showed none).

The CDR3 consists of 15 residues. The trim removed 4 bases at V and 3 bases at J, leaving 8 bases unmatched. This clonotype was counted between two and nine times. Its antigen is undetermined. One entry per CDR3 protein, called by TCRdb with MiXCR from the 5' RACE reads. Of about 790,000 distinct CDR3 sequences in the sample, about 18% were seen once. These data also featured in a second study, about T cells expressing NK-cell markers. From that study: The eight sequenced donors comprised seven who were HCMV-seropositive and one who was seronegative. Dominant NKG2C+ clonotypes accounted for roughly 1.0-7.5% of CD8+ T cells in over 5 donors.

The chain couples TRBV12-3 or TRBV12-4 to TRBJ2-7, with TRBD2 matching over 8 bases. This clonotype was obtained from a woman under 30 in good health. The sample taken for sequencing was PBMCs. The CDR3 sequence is CASSSVAGNVYEQYF. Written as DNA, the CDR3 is TGTGCCAGCAGTTCCGTAGCGGGAAATGTCTACGAGCAGTACTTC.